Listed below are T cell receptor beta chains from one sample, sequenced in a study of blood T cell repertoires in COVID-19. Clones were read by immunoSEQ multiplex PCR, and TCRdb kept only the in-frame ones, dropping some. The table records 150,000 to 200,000 clones, less than 95% of them present only once. Sequencing used peripheral blood. These receptor sequences come from a young man with COVID-19, enrolled during active disease. Both conserved end residues are part of each CDR3. Each record gives: D gene, V gene, J gene, clone size, CDR3 protein, CDR3 DNA. The D gene is left open where the match is weak. Clone size appears in some rows only: once, few, many, or a class for an expanded clone.

>TRBD2|TRBV12-5|TRBJ2-3|once
CASGPHSGDTQYF
TGTGCTAGTGGTCCCCATAGCGGGGATACGCAGTATTTT
>TRBD1|TRBV27|TRBJ2-2|.
CASSLLTGVGNTGELFF
TGTGCCAGCAGTTTGCTCACAGGGGTGGGTAATACCGGGGAGCTGTTTTTT
>.|TRBV27|TRBJ2-7|.
CASSLLVSHGVHEQYF
TGTGCCAGCAGTTTATTGGTATCCCACGGGGTTCACGAGCAGTACTTC
>TRBD1|TRBV9|TRBJ2-3|.
CASSVEAGDRRTDTQYF
TGTGCCAGCAGCGTAGAGGCTGGGGACAGACGCACAGATACGCAGTATTTT
>.|TRBV30|TRBJ1-3|.
CAWSVRQASGNTIYF
TGTGCCTGGAGTGTACGCCAAGCGTCTGGAAACACCATATATTTT
>.|TRBV19|TRBJ1-6|.
CASSISDLRGTNSPLHF
TGTGCCAGTAGTATCAGTGATTTACGGGGGACGAATTCACCCCTCCACTTT
>TRBD1|TRBV5-4|TRBJ1-2|.
CASSLDAGQNYGYTF
TGTGCCAGCAGCTTGGACGCGGGACAGAACTATGGCTACACCTTC
>TRBD1|TRBV30|TRBJ1-2|.
CAWSTGQGLRYTF
TGTGCCTGGAGCACGGGACAGGGTCTACGCTACACCTTC
>TRBD1|TRBV2|TRBJ1-5|once
CASRARDRGHQPQHF
TGTGCCAGCAGGGCCCGGGACAGGGGGCATCAGCCCCAGCATTTT
>TRBD2|TRBV24-1|TRBJ2-5|.
CATSVTSGDQETQYF
TGTGCCACCAGTGTGACTAGCGGGGACCAAGAGACCCAGTACTTC
>.|TRBV13|TRBJ1-3|.
CASSPRRVPSGNTIYF
TGTGCCAGCAGCCCCAGACGGGTGCCCTCTGGAAACACCATATATTTT
>TRBD2|TRBV5-1|TRBJ2-3|.
CASSLESGGPGSTQYF
TGCGCCAGCAGCTTGGAAAGCGGGGGGCCTGGAAGCACGCAGTATTTT
>TRBD1|TRBV6-5|TRBJ1-1|.
CASRTGGGGTEAFF
TGTGCCAGCAGGACAGGGGGAGGTGGCACTGAAGCTTTCTTT
>TRBD1|TRBV6-2/TRBV6-3|TRBJ1-5|.
CASSSTFGQGSSMSNQPQHF
TGTGCCAGCAGTTCAACATTTGGACAGGGAAGCAGCATGAGCAATCAGCCCCAGCATTTT
>.|TRBV11-3|TRBJ1-2|.
CASSFAGGNGYTF
TGTGCCAGCAGCTTTGCGGGGGGCAATGGCTACACCTTC
>TRBD2|TRBV9|TRBJ2-7|once
CASSGAGGQTYEQYF
TGTGCCAGCAGCGGGGCGGGGGGGCAGACCTACGAGCAGTACTTC
>TRBD1|TRBV6-5|TRBJ1-1|.
CASSRTGATEAFF
TGTGCCAGCAGCCGGACAGGAGCCACTGAAGCTTTCTTT
>TRBD2|TRBV7-6|TRBJ2-2|.
CASSIERGGWTGELFF
TGTGCCAGCAGCATCGAGCGGGGGGGCTGGACCGGGGAGCTGTTTTTT